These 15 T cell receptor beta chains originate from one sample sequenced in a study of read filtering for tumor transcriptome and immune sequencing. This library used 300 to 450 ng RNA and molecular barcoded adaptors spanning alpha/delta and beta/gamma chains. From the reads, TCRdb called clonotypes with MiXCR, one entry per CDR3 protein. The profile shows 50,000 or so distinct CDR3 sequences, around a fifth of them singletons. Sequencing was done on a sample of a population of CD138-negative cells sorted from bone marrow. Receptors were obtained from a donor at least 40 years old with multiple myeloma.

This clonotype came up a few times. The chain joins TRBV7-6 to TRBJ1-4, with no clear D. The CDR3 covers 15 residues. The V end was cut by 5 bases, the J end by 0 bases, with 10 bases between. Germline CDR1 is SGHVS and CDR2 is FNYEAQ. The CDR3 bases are TGTGCCAGCAGCCTAGGACCGTCAACTAATGAAAAACTGTTTTTT. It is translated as CASSLGPSTNEKLFF. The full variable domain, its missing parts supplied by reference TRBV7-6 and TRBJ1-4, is GAGVSQSPRYKVTKRGQDVALRCDPISGHVSLYWYRQALGQGPEFLTYFNYEAQQDKSGLPNDRFSAERPEGSISTLTIQRTEQRDSAMYRCASSLGPSTNEKLFFGSGTQLSVL.

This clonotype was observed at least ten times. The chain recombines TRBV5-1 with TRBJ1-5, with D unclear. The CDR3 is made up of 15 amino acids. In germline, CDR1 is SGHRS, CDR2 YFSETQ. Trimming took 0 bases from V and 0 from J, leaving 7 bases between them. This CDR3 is CASSLDGNSNQPQHF. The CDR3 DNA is TGCGCCAGCAGCTTGGACGGGAATAGCAATCAGCCCCAGCATTTT.

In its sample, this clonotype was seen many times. Here the CDR3 reads CASSLALAGAQETQYF. CDR3 in DNA: TGTGCCAGCAGCTTGGCCTTGGCCGGGGCCCAAGAGACCCAGTACTTC. The chain joins TRBV5-5 to TRBJ2-5; D tentatively fits TRBD1 or TRBD2 (5 bases each). The CDR3 contains 16 residues. CDR1 is SGHKS and CDR2 is YYEKEE in the germline V gene (reference sequence). Deletions cut 0 bases from V and 1 base from J, with 13 bases between.

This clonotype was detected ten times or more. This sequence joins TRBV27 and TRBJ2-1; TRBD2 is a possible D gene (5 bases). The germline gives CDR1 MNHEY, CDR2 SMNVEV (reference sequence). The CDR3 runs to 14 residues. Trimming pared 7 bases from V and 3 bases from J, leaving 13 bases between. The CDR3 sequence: CASTKELGYNEQFF. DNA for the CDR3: TGTGCCAGCACAAAGGAACTAGGCTACAATGAGCAGTTCTTC.

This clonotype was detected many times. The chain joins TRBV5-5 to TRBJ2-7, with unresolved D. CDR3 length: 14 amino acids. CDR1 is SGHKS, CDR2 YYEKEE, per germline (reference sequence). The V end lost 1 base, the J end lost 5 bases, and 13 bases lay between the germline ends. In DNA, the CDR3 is TGTGCCAGCAGCTTGTCTGACAAAATCCACGAGCAGTACTTC. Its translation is CASSLSDKIHEQYF.

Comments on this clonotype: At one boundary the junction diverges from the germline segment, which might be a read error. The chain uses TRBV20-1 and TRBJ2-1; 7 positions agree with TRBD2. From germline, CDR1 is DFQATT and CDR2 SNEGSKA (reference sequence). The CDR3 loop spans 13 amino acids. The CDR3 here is CSARRGRLNKQFF. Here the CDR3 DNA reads TGCAGTGCTAGACGCGGGAGACTCAATAAGCAGTTCTTC.

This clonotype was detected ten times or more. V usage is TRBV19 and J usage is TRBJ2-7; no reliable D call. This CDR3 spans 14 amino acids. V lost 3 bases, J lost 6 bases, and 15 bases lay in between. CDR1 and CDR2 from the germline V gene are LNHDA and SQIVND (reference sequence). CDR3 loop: CASSIISEVREQYF. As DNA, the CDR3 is TGTGCCAGTAGTATCATTTCAGAGGTCCGCGAGCAGTACTTC.

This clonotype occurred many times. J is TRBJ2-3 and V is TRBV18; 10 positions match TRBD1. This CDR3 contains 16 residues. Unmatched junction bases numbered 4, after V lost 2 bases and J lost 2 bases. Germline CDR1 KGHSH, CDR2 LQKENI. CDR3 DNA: TGTGCCAGCTCACCAAGACAGGGGGCGAACACAGATACGCAGTATTTT. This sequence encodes CASSPRQGANTDTQYF.

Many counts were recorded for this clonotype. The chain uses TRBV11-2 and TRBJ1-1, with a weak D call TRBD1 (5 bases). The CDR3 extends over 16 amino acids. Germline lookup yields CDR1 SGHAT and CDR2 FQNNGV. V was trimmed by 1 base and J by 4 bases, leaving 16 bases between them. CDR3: CASSLGSQGAGTEAFF. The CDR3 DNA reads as TGTGCCAGCAGCTTAGGGTCGCAGGGAGCAGGCACTGAAGCTTTCTTT.

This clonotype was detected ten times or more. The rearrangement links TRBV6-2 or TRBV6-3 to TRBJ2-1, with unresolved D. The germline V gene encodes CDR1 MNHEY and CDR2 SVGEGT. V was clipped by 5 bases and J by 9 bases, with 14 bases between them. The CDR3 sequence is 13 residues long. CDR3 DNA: TGTGCCAGCAGTCCCCTTGGGGATGGTGAGCAGTTCTTC. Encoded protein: CASSPLGDGEQFF.

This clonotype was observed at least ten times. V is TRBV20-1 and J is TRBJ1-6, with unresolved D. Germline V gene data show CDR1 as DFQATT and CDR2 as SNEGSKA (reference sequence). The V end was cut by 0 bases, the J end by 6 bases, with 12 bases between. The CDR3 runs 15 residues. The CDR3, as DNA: TGCAGTGCTAGAGATTCGGGCCCGAGTAATTCACCCCTCCACTTT. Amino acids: CSARDSGPSNSPLHF.

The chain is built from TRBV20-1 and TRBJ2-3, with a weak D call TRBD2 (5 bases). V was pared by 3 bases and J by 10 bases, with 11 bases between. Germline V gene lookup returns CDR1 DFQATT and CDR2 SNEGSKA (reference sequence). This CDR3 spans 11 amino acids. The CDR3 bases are TGCAGTGCTAGGGACTCTCTTGCGCAGTATTTT. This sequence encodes CSARDSLAQYF.

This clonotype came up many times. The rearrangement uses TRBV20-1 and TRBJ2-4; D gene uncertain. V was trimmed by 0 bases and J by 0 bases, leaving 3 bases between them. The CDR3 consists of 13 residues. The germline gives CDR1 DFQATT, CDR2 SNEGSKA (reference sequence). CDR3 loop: CSARELAKNIQYF. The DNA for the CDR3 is TGCAGTGCTAGAGAGCTAGCCAAAAACATTCAGTACTTC.

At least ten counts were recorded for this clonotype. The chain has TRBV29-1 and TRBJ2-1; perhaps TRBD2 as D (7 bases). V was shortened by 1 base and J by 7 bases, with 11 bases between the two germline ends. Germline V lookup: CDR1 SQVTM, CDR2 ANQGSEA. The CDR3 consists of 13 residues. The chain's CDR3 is CSVEGGGANEQFF. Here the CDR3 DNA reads TGCAGCGTTGAAGGGGGGGGGGCTAATGAGCAGTTCTTC.

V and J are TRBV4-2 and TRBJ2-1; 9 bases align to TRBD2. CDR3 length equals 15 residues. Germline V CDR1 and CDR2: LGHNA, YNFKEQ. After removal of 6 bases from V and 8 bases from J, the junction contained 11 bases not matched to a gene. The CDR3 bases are TGTGCCAGCAGACCGGGGGCTAGCGGGATCTATGAGCAGTTCTTC. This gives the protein CASRPGASGIYEQFF.